This TCR beta chain was documented in a study of blood T cell repertoires in COVID-19. Study summary: The origin of the acute and convalescent COVID-19 samples was the United States, Italy and Spain. T cells, B-cell-depleted T cells, or PBMCs provided the cDNA or gDNA that served as material.

Enrolment of Seattle patients took place during active infection, and they were followed longitudinally. As originally analysed: Cell counts per sample came from amplifying reference gene primers. Using immunoSEQ multiplex PCR, the repertoire was profiled, and TCRdb retains in-frame clones only, with some absent. D and trimming were read from the DNA, whereas the V and J calls and clone size are those reported in that table. This sample has 250,000 to 400,000 clones, with 88% found just once. V shed 4 bases and J shed 9 bases, with 16 bases lying between them. The CDR3 runs to 15 residues. Germline CDR1 is MDHEN and CDR2 is SYDVKM.

The chain is built from TRBV28 and TRBJ1-6, with D possibly TRBD1 on 5 matching bases. The sample consisted of peripheral blood. The sequence was obtained from a woman aged 30 to 39 with COVID-19, enrolled during active disease. The CDR3 bases are TGTGCCAGCAGTTGGGATAGCAGGGTGGGTTCACCCCTCCACTTT. Translation: CASSWDSRVGSPLHF.